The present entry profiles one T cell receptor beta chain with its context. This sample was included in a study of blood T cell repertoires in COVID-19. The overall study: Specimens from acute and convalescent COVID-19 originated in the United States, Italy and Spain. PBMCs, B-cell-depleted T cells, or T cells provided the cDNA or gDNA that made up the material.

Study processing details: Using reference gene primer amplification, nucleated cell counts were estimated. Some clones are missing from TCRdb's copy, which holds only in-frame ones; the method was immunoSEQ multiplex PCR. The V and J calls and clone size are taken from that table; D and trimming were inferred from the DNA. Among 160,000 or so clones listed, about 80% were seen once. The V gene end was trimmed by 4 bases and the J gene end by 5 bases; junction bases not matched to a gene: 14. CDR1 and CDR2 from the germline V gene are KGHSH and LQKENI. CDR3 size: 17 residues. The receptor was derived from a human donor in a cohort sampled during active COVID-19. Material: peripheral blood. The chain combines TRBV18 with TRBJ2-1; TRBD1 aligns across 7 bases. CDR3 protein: CASSRSRTGSLNNEQFF. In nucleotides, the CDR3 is TGTGCCAGCTCACGCTCCCGGACAGGCTCGCTGAACAATGAGCAGTTCTTC.